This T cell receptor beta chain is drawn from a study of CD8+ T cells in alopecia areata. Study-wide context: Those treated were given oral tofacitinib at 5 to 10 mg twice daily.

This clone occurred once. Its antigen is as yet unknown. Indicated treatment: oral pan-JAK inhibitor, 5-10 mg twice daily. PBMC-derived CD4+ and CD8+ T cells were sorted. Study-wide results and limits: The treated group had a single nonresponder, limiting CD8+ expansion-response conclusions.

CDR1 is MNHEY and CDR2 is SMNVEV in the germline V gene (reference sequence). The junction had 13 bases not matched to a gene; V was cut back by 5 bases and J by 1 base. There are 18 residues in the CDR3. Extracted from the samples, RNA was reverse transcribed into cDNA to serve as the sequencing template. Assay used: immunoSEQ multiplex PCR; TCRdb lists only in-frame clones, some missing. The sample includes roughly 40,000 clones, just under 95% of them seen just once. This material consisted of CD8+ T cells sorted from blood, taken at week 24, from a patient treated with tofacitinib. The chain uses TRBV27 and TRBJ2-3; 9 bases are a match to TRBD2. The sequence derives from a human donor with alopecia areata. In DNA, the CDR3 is TGTGCCAGCAGTCCCCCTGGCGGGGGGGTGTGGGGCACAGATACGCAGTATTTT. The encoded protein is CASSPPGGGVWGTDTQYF.